The clone carrying this T cell receptor (beta chain) was seen more than once but under ten times. These data belong to a study of CD8 T cells in ankylosing spondylitis. TCRdb re-called the 5' RACE reads with MiXCR, one entry per CDR3 protein. The table has roughly 180,000 distinct CDR3 sequences, roughly 13% seen once; the top ten hold about 17%. J was trimmed by 2 bases and V by 0 bases; bases with no gene match: 5. The germline gives CDR1 SGHRS, CDR2 YFSETQ. This CDR3 has 16 amino acids. Sequencing used blood, either unsorted or a sorted T cell fraction (not recorded which). V is TRBV5-1 and J is TRBJ2-7, with 10 nucleotides matching TRBD2. This receptor was identified in a male donor with ankylosing spondylitis or in good health (not recorded which). CDR3 bases: TGCGCCAGCAGCTTGGCCAGCCTAGCGGGGGCCTACGAGCAGTACTTC. Protein sequence: CASSLASLAGAYEQYF.